This TCR beta chain was recorded in a study of T-cell reconstitution after alpha-beta-depleted transplantation in children (dated by TCRdb to 2016 to 2018). About the full investigation: T-cell immune reconstitution after TCRalphabeta/CD19-depleted allogeneic hematopoietic cell transplantation in children was quantitatively tracked in the study by means of TCR repertoire profiling.

This clonotype was picked up a small number of times. Its antigen is currently not known. Base-call qualities are not available, and no considerably larger clone is one nucleotide away. The germline V gene (reference sequence) gives CDR1 as DFQATT and CDR2 as SNEGSKA. Cut back by 0 bases and 6 bases, the V and J ends lie 15 bases apart. From its cysteine to its phenylalanine, the CDR3 spans 15 amino acids. Of the read, only the CDR3 DNA is kept; its 45 bases are in frame from base 1. Receptor libraries were prepared by PCR. Sequenced on an Illumina HiSeq 2500. TCR library preparation used molecular barcoding, with unique molecular identifiers applied to normalize quantification of the TCRbeta repertoire. Clones were called with MiXCR by TCRdb after fastp trimmed the public reads at Q25, and only in-frame beta chains were retained. CDR3 protein duplicates are merged, each entry listing the most common genes and DNA. The sample contains a few hundred thousand distinct CDR3 sequences, 15% to 20% of them found a single time. 3.3% of the sample rests with the top ten.

The clonotype originates from a human donor who donated a stem cell graft to a child with acute lymphoblastic leukemia. The rearranged chain carries TRBV20-1 and TRBJ1-5; the D gene assignment is ambiguous. Sequenced material: PBMCs from the stem cell graft donor, taken from the stem cell graft. The CDR3 corresponds to CSAREMGFWSQPQHF. The DNA sequence is as follows: TGCAGTGCTAGAGAGATGGGATTCTGGAGTCAGCCCCAGCATTTT.